The rows below give T cell receptor beta chains drawn from one sample of a study of blood T cell repertoires in COVID-19. Using immunoSEQ multiplex PCR, the repertoire was profiled, and TCRdb retains in-frame clones only, with some absent. The sample records some 50,000 clones, 80% to 90% being singletons. Sequences were obtained from peripheral blood. The receptors were sampled from a woman between 70 and 85 years old with active COVID-19. Both conserved end residues are part of each CDR3. The D gene is left open where the match is weak. Rows give clone size only sometimes, using once, few, many, or a class for an expanded clone.

v_call	j_call	d_call	clone_size	cdr3_nt	cdr3_aa
TRBV30	TRBJ1-2	-	-	TGTGCCTGGAGCATGAAGCGCGGTTATGGCTACACCTTC	CAWSMKRGYGYTF
TRBV5-6	TRBJ1-2	-	-	TGTGCCAGCAGCCAAGGACAGTCCTATGGCTACACCTTC	CASSQGQSYGYTF
TRBV11-1	TRBJ2-3	-	-	TGTGCCAGCAGCTTTGGGGCCGGGAGAGGGGCAGATACGCAGTATTTT	CASSFGAGRGADTQYF
TRBV3-1/TRBV3-2	TRBJ1-1	-	-	TGTGCCAGCAGCTTGGGACACAGAAATGAAGCTTTCTTT	CASSLGHRNEAFF
TRBV19	TRBJ2-7	-	-	TGTGCCAGTAGTCCACGGGGAGGGGGAATCTACGAGCAGTACTTC	CASSPRGGGIYEQYF
TRBV10-1	TRBJ2-4	-	-	TGCGCCAGCAGTGAGAGCGGACGAAACATTCAGTACTTC	CASSESGRNIQYF
TRBV6-2/TRBV6-3	TRBJ2-5	-	-	TGTGCCAGCAGTTGGGGGCGGTCAGAGACCCAGTACTTC	CASSWGRSETQYF
TRBV27	TRBJ2-7	TRBD1	-	TGTGCCAGCAGTCCAGGACAGGGGGCCTCCTACGAGCAGTACTTC	CASSPGQGASYEQYF
TRBV15	TRBJ1-1	-	-	TGTGCCACCAGCACAAAGGGACAGAACACTGAAGCTTTCTTT	CATSTKGQNTEAFF
TRBV30	TRBJ2-1	TRBD2	-	TGTGCCTGGAGTTGGACTAGCGTCGACAATGAGCAGTTCTTC	CAWSWTSVDNEQFF
TRBV12-3/TRBV12-4	TRBJ2-7	TRBD2	once	TGTGCCAGCCGTCGCTCTAGCGGCTACGAGCAGTACTTC	CASRRSSGYEQYF